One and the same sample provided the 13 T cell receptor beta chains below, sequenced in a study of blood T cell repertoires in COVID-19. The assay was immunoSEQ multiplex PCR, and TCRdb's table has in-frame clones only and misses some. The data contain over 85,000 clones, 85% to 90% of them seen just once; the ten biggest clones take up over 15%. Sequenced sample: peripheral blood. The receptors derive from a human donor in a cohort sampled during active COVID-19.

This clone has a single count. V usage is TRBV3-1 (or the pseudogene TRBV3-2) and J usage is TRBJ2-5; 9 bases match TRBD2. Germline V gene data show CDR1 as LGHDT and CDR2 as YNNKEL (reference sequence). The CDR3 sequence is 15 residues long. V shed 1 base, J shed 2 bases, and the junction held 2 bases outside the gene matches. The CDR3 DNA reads TGTGCCAGCAGCCAAGGACTAGCGGATCAAGAGACCCAGTACTTC. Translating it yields CASSQGLADQETQYF.

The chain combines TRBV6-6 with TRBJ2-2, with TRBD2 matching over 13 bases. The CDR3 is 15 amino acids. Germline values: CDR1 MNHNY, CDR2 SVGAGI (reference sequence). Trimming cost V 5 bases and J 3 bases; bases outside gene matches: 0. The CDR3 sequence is CASSTSGGDTGELFF. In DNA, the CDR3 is TGTGCCAGCAGTACTAGCGGGGGGGACACCGGGGAGCTGTTTTTT.

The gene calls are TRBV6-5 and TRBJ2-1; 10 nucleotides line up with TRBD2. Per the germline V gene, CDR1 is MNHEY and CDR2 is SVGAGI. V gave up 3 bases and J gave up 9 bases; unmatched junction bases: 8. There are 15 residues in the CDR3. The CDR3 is CASSYISGGAGEQFF. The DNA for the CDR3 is TGTGCCAGCAGTTATATAAGCGGGGGGGCCGGTGAGCAGTTCTTC.

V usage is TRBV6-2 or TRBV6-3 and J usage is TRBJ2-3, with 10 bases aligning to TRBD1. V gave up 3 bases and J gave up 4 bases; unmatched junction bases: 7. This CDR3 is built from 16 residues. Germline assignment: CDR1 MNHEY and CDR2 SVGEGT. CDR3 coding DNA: TGTGCCAGCAGTTATTTCCGGGACAGGGGATCAGATACGCAGTATTTT. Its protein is CASSYFRDRGSDTQYF.

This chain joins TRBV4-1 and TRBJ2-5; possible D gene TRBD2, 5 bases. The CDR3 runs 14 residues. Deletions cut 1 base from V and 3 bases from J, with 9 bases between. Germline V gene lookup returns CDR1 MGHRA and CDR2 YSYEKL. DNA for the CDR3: TGCGCCAGCAGCCAAGTAGGACTTGAAGAGACCCAGTACTTC. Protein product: CASSQVGLEETQYF.

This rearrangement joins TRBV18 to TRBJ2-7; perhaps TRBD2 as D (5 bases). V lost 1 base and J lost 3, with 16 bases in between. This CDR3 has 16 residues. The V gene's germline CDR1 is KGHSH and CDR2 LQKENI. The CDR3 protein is CASSPRGSSRGYEQYF. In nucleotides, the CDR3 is TGTGCCAGCTCACCACGGGGATCTAGCAGAGGCTACGAGCAGTACTTC.

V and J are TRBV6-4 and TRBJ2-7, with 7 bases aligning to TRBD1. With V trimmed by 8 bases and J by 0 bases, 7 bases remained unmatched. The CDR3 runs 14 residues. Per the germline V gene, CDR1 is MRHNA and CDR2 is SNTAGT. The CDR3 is CASGRWDSSYEQYF. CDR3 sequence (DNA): TGTGCCAGCGGTCGATGGGACAGCTCCTACGAGCAGTACTTC.

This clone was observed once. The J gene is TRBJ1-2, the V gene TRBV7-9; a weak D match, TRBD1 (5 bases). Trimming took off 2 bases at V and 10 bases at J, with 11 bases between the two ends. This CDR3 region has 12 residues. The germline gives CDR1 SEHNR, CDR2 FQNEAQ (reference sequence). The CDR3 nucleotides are TGTGCCAGCAGCTTAATGCAGGGTGACTACACCTTC. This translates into CASSLMQGDYTF.

CDR3 sequence reads: CASSWVGQGLSYGYTF. CDR3 nucleotides: TGTGCCAGCAGTTGGGTAGGACAGGGCTTGAGCTATGGCTACACCTTC. The chain combines TRBV6-6 with TRBJ1-2, with 8 bases identical to TRBD1. This CDR3 has 16 residues. V was pared by 4 bases and J by 4 bases, with 11 bases of the junction left unmatched. Germline assignment: CDR1 MNHNY and CDR2 SVGAGI (reference sequence).

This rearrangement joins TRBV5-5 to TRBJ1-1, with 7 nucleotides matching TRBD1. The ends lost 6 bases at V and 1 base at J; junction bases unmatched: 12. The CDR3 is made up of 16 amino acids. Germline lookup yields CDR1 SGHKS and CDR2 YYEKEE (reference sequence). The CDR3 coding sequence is TGTGCCAGCAACCGGCCAGAACAGGGGCCGAACACTGAAGCTTTCTTT. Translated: CASNRPEQGPNTEAFF.

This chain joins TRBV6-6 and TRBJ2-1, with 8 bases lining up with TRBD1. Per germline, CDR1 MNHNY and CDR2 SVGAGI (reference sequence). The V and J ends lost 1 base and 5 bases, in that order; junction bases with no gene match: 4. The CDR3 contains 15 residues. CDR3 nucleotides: TGTGCCAGCAGTTACTATTCGACAGGGGACAATGAGCAGTTCTTC. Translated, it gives CASSYYSTGDNEQFF.

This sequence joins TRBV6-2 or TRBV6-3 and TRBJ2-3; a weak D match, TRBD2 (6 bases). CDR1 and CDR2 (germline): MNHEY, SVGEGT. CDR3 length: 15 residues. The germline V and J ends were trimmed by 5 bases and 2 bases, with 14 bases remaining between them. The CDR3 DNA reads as TGTGCCAGCAGTACCCCCCGCGGGAACACAGATACGCAGTATTTT. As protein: CASSTPRGNTDTQYF.

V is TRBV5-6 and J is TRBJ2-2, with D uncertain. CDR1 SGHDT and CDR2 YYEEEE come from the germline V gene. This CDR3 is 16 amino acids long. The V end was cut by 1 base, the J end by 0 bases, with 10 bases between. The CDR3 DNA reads TGTGCCAGCAGCTTGACAGCCGGCGCGAACACCGGGGAGCTGTTTTTT. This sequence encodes CASSLTAGANTGELFF. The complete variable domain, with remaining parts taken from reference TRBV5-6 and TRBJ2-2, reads DAGVTQSPTHLIKTRGQQVTLRCSPKSGHDTVSWYQQALGQGPQFIFQYYEEEERQRGNFPDRFSGHQFPNYSSELNVNALLLGDSALYLCASSLTAGANTGELFFGEGSRLTVL.